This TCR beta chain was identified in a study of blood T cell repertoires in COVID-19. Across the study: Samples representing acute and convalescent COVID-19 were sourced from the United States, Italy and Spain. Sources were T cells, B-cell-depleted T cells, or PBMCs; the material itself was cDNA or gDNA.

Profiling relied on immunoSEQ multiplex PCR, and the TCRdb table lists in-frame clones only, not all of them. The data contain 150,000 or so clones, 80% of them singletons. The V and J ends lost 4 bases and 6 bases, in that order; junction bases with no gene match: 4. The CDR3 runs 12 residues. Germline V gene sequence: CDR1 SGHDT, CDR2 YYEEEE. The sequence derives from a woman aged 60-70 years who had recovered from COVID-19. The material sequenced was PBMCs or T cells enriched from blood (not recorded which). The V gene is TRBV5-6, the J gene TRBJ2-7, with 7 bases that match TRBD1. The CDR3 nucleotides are TGTGCCAGCAGCCTCCGGGACAGCGAGCAGTACTTC. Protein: CASSLRDSEQYF.